This TCR beta chain was captured by sequencing in a study of blood T cell repertoires in COVID-19. Study at large: Samples came from the United States, Italy and Spain, spanning acute and convalescent COVID-19. T cells, B-cell-depleted T cells, or PBMCs supplied cDNA or gDNA.

The germline V gene has CDR1 LNHDA and CDR2 SQIVND (reference sequence). This CDR3 is built from 16 residues. The V gene end was trimmed by 5 bases and the J gene end by 1 base; junction bases not matched to a gene: 4. Original processing notes: How many nucleated cells were present was estimated from reference gene primer amplification. Profiled with immunoSEQ multiplex PCR; TCRdb holds only in-frame clones, not every one. Clone size and the V and J calls come from that table; the DNA yielded D and trimming. The sample lists approximately 350,000 clones, around nine tenths occurring once. Enrollment of patients from Seattle took place during active infection, with longitudinal follow-up.

This chain links TRBV19 with TRBJ2-3; 12 bases line up with TRBD2. This sequence was found in a woman between 65 and 79 years old with COVID-19, enrolled during active disease. Sequences were obtained from peripheral blood. This CDR3 is CASSPRLAGGTDTQYF. The CDR3 DNA reads TGTGCCAGTAGTCCTAGACTAGCGGGGGGCACAGATACGCAGTATTTT. The full variable domain, its missing parts supplied by reference TRBV19 and TRBJ2-3, is DGGITQSPKYLFRKEGQNVTLSCEQNLNHDAMYWYRQDPGQGLRLIYYSQIVNDFQKGDIAEGYSVSREKKESFPLTVTSAQKNPTAFYLCASSPRLAGGTDTQYFGPGTRLTVL.